This T cell receptor (beta chain) was captured in a study of blood T cell repertoires in COVID-19 (dated by TCRdb to between 2020 and 2021). Background on the whole study: Collaborator samples came from the United States, Italy and Spain and covered acute and convalescent phases of COVID-19. The material from the prospective study consisted of cDNA or gDNA derived from T cells, B-cell-depleted T cells, or PBMCs. Subjects who had been exposed to COVID-19, were actively infected with it, or had recovered from it provided the deeply sampled blood TCRbeta repertoires that made up the dataset. The repertoires were released in a freely available public database meant as a resource for research on the immune response to SARS-CoV-2. Samples were obtained from the ongoing ImmuneRACE study (first 160 participants) and from 1,254 subjects provided by 6 global collaborators. The sample metadata nearly always contained a de-identified subject ID, COVID-19 status, age in years and sex. HLA class I and class II types, where available, came from metadata supplied by the sample provider rather than from assay-based typing.

Per the germline V gene, SGHRS is the CDR1 and YFSETQ is the CDR2. Trimming accounts for 4 bases at V and 4 bases at J, while the number of junction bases matched to no gene is 8. The CDR3 sequence holds 16 residues, the cysteine and phenylalanine included. The DNA shown is the 48-base CDR3, in frame from base 1. TCRbeta CDR3 regions were amplified from genomic DNA by means of the immunoSEQ Assay, a bias-controlled multiplex PCR. The study's own analysis went as follows. Within the assay, amplification of reference gene primers was used to estimate how many nucleated cells each sample contained. To quantify the absolute abundance of each unique TCRbeta CDR3 rearrangement, sequence reads were collapsed and filtered. For each sample, productive Simpson clonality was calculated as the square root of Simpson's diversity index across productive rearrangements. Sourced from immuneACCESS, this table was stored by TCRdb with only in-frame sequences that have V and J called. A share of the clones is absent; for the studies checked, an unresolved V gene accounts for under half, and the remainder has no known explanation. The V and J calls and clone size come from that table; D and trimming were worked out from the DNA. This sample is represented by hundreds of thousands of clones; around 89% of them were singletons. 0.9% to 1.2% of the sample is in the top ten clones.

Summary of the overall study and its limitations: How much clinical and demographic metadata was included differed by source and by participant, and the metadata was provided uncurated.

On this clone: It has no known antigen specificity. No much larger clone exists at a distance of one base, and base qualities are not known.

In the prospective study, participants were roughly 18 to 100 years old, resided in 24 geographic areas of the United States, and were enrolled through a virtual design. To assign participants to cohorts, the prospective study relied on clinical history that participants themselves reported in a screening survey and a study questionnaire. For ImmuneRACE Cohort 3, a participant was defined as recovered based on two consecutive negative NP/OP PCR tests, clearance by a healthcare professional, or resolution of symptoms. In the prospective study, mobile phlebotomists collected whole blood, serum and a nasopharyngeal or oropharyngeal swab from each participant. Over an approximately 2-month period, participants in the prospective study had the option of providing additional blood draws and questionnaires. Prospective study blood samples were shipped either frozen or at room temperature before DNA extraction.

The sample consisted of PBMCs or T cells enriched from blood (not recorded which). This TCR was sampled from a man aged 30-40 years who had recovered from COVID-19. The rearranged segments are TRBV5-1 and TRBJ1-3; TRBD1 aligns with 10 central bases. CDR3 sequence: CASSPRQGAGGNTIYF. The nucleotide sequence reads as follows: TGCGCCAGCAGCCCGAGACAGGGGGCGGGCGGAAACACCATATATTTT.